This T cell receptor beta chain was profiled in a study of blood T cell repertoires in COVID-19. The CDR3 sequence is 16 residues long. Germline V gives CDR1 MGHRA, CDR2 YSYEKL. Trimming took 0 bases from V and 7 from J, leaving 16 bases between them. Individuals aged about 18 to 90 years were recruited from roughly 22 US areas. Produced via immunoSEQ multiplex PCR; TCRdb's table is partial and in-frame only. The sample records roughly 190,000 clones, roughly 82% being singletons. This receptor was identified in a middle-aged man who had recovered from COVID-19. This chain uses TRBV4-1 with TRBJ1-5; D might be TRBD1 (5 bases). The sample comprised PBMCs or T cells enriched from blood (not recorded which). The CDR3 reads CASSQEIVRGDQPQHF. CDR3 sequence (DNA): TGCGCCAGCAGCCAAGAAATCGTTAGGGGTGACCAGCCCCAGCATTTT.